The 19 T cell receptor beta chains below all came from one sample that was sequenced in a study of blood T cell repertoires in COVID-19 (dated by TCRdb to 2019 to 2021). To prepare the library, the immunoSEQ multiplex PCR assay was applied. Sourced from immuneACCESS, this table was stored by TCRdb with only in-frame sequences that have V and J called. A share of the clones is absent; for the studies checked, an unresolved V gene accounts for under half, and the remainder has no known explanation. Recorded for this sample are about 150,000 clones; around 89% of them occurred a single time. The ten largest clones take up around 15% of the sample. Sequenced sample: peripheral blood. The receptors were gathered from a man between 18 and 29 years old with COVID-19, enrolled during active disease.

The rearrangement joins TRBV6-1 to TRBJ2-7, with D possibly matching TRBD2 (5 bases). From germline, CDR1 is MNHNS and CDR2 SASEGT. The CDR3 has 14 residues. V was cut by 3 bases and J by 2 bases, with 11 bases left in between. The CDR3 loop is CASSERVVPYEQYF. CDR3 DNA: TGTGCCAGCAGTGAGCGGGTTGTGCCCTACGAGCAGTACTTC.

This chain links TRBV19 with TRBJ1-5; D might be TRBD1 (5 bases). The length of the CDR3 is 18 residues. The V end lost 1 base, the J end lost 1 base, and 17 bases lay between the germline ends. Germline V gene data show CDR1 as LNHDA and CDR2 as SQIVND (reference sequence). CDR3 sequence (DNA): TGTGCCAGTAGTATAGTGGGGCCCACACGGGCCAGCAATCAGCCCCAGCATTTT. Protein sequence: CASSIVGPTRASNQPQHF.

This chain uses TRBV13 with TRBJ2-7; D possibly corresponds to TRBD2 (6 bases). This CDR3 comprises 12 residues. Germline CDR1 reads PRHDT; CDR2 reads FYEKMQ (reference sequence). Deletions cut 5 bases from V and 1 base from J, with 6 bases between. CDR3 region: CASSAGSYEQYF. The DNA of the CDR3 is TGTGCCAGCAGCGCGGGATCCTACGAGCAGTACTTC. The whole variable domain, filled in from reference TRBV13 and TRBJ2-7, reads AAGVIQSPRHLIKEKRETATLKCYPIPRHDTVYWYQQGPGQDPQFLISFYEKMQSDKGSIPDRFSAQQFSDYHSELNMSSLELGDSALYFCASSAGSYEQYFGPGTRLTVT.

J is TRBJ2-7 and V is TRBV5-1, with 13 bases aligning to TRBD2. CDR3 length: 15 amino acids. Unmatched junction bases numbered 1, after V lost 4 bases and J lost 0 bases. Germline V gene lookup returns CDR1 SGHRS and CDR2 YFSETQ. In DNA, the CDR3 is TGCGCCAGCAGCCGGACTAGCGGGAGCTCCTACGAGCAGTACTTC. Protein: CASSRTSGSSYEQYF.

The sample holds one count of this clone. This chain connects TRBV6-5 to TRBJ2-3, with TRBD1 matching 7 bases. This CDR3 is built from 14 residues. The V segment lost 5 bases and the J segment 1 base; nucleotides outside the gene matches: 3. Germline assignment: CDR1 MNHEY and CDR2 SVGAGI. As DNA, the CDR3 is TGTGCCAGCAGTACTGGGACAGGCACAGATACGCAGTATTTT. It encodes CASSTGTGTDTQYF.

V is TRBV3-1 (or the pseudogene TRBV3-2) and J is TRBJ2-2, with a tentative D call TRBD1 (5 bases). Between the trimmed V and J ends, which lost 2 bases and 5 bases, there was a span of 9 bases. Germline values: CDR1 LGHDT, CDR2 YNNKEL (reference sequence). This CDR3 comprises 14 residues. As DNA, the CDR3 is TGTGCCAGCAGCCAACGACAGTGGACCGGGGAGCTGTTTTTT. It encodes CASSQRQWTGELFF.

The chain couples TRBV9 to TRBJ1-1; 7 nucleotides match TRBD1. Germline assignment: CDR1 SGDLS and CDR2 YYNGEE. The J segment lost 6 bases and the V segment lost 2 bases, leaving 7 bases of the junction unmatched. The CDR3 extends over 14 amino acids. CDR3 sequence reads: CASSVDRESPEAFF. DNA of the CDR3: TGTGCCAGCAGCGTCGACAGGGAGAGCCCTGAAGCTTTCTTT.

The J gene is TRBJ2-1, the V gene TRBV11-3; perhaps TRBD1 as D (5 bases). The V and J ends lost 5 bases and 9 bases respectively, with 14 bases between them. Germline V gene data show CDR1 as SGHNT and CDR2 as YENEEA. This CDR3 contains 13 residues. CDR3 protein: CASSPYRFGEQFF. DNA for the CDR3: TGTGCCAGCAGCCCGTACAGGTTTGGTGAGCAGTTCTTC.

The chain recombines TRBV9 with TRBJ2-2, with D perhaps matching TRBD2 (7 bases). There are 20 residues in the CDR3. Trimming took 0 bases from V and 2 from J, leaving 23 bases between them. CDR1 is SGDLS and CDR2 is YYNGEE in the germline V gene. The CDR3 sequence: CASSVELLGGGGINTGELFF. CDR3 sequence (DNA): TGTGCCAGCAGCGTAGAACTCCTAGGAGGGGGAGGGATTAACACCGGGGAGCTGTTTTTT.

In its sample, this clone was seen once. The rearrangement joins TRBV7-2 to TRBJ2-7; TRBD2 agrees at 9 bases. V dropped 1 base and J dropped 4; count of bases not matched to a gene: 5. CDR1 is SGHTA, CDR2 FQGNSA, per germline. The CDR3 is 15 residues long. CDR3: CASSLEAGGRYEQYF. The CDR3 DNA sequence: TGTGCCAGCAGCTTAGAAGCGGGAGGTAGATACGAGCAGTACTTC. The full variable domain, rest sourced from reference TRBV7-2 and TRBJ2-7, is GAGVSQSPSNKVTEKGKDVELRCDPISGHTALYWYRQSLGQGLEFLIYFQGNSAPDKSGLPSDRFSAERTGGSVSTLTIQRTQQEDSAVYLCASSLEAGGRYEQYFGPGTRLTVT.

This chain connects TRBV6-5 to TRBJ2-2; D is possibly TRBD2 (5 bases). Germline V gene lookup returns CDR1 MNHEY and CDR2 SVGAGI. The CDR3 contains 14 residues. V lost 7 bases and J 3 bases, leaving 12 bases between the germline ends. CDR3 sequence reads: CASIPAGDTGELFF. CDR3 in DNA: TGTGCCAGCATTCCCGCCGGGGACACCGGGGAGCTGTTTTTT.

CDR3: CASSFSPSGELFF. In nucleotides, the CDR3 is TGTGCCAGCAGCTTTTCGCCCAGCGGGGAGCTGTTTTTT. The gene calls are TRBV7-2 and TRBJ2-2; D is undetermined. The CDR3 loop spans 13 amino acids. The germline CDR1 and CDR2 sequences are SGHTA and FQGNSA. The V and J ends lost 3 bases and 7 bases respectively, with 9 bases between them.

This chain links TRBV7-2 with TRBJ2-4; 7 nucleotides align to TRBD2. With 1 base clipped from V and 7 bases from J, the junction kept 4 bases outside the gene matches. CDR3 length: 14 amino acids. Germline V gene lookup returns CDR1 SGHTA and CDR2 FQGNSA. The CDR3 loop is CASSLEGGWNIQYF. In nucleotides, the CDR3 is TGTGCCAGCAGCTTAGAGGGAGGGTGGAACATTCAGTACTTC.

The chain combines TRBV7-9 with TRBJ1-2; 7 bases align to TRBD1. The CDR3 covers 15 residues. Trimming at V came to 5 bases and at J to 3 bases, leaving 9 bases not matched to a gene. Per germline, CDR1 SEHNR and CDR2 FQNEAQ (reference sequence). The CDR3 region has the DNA TGTGCCAGCAGCCCACGGGACAGACAGTACTATGGCTACACCTTC. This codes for CASSPRDRQYYGYTF.

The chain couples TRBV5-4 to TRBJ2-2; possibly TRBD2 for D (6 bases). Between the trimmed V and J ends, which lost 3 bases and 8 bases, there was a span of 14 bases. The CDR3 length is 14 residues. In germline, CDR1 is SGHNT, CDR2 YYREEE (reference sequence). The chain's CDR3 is CASSYPGLSGELFF. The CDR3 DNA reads TGTGCCAGCAGCTATCCGGGACTCTCGGGGGAGCTGTTTTTT.

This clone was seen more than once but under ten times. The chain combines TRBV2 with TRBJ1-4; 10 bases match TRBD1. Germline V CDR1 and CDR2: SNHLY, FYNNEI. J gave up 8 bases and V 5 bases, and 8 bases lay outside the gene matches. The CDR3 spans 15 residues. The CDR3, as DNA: TGTGCCAGCAGTCAGACAGGGGGCGTCAGGGAAAAACTGTTTTTT. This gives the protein CASSQTGGVREKLFF.

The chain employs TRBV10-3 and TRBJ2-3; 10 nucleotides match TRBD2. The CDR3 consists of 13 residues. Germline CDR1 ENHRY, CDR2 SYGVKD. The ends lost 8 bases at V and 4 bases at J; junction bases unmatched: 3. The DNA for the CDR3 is TGTGCCATCTCTAGCGGGAGTGCAGATACGCAGTATTTT. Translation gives CAISSGSADTQYF.

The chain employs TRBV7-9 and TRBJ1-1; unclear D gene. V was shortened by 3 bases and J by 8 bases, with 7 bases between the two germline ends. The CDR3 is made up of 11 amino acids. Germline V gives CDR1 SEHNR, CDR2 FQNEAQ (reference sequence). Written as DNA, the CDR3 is TGTGCCAGCAGCTTTAGTCCGGAAGCTTTCTTT. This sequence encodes CASSFSPEAFF. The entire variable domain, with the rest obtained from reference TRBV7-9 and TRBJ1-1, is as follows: DTGVSQNPRHKITKRGQNVTFRCDPISEHNRLYWYRQTLGQGPEFLTYFQNEAQLEKSRLLSDRFSAERPKGSFSTLEIQRTEQGDSAMYLCASSFSPEAFFGQGTRLTVV.

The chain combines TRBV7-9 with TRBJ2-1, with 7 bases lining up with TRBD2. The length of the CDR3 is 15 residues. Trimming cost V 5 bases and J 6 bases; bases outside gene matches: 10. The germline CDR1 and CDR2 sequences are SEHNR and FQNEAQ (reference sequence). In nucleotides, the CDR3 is TGTGCCAGCAGCGATCCGGGACTACAACGCAATGAGCAGTTCTTC. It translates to CASSDPGLQRNEQFF.